Following are 7 T cell receptor beta chains from one sample sequenced in a study of blood T cell repertoires in COVID-19. Clones were sequenced by immunoSEQ multiplex PCR, and TCRdb holds only the in-frame ones, with some missing. The sample comprises approximately 240,000 clones, 85% to 95% of which are singletons, and approximately 2% rests with the top ten. Input material: PBMCs or T cells enriched from blood (not recorded which). These receptors originate from a woman in her late teens or twenties who had recovered from COVID-19.

The chain links TRBV10-3 to TRBJ1-4; TRBD1 matches 7 bases. V lost 11 bases to trimming and J lost 4 bases; unmatched junction nucleotides: 10. The CDR3 spans 14 residues. Germline-derived CDR1 and CDR2 are ENHRY and SYGVKD. CDR3 bases: TGTGCCTCCCAGGGGGGCCGATTTAATGAAAAACTGTTTTTT. Translating gives CASQGGRFNEKLFF.

The chain recombines TRBV27 with TRBJ2-7; 10 positions agree with TRBD1. The CDR3 spans 15 residues. In germline, CDR1 is MNHEY, CDR2 SMNVEV (reference sequence). J was trimmed by 6 bases and V by 7 bases; bases with no gene match: 12. In nucleotides, the CDR3 is TGTGCCAGCACACGAACATGGACAGGGGGGTCCGAGCAGTACTTC. The encoded protein is CASTRTWTGGSEQYF.

A few counts support this clone. The chain joins TRBV7-9 to TRBJ1-1; 8 bases are a match to TRBD1. Germline assignment: CDR1 SEHNR and CDR2 FQNEAQ (reference sequence). Germline trimming cut 1 base from V and 6 bases from J; bases unmatched to any gene: 7. This CDR3 comprises 15 residues. DNA of the CDR3: TGTGCCAGCAGCTTAGTCTTTCAGGGGGCGGCTGAAGCTTTCTTT. This encodes CASSLVFQGAAEAFF.

The chain employs TRBV5-1 and TRBJ2-3; 8 nucleotides match TRBD1. The length of the CDR3 is 15 residues. Germline assignment: CDR1 SGHRS and CDR2 YFSETQ. J was trimmed by 0 bases and V by 2 bases; bases with no gene match: 2. As DNA, the CDR3 is TGCGCCAGCAGCTTAGGACAGGGCAGCACAGATACGCAGTATTTT. It yields the protein CASSLGQGSTDTQYF.

The chain is built from TRBV28 and TRBJ1-1; D is uncertain. With 2 bases removed from V and 7 bases from J, the gap between germline ends came to 11 bases. Germline lookup yields CDR1 MDHEN and CDR2 SYDVKM. This CDR3 is 13 amino acids long. CDR3 coding DNA: TGTGCCAGCAGTTTAGGAGTTCTCCTTGAAGCTTTCTTT. It is translated as CASSLGVLLEAFF. Full variable domain (rest looked up from reference TRBV28 and TRBJ1-1): DVKVTQSSRYLVKRTGEKVFLECVQDMDHENMFWYRQDPGLGLRLIYFSYDVKMKEKGDIPEGYSVSREKKERFSLILESASTNQTSMYLCASSLGVLLEAFFGQGTRLTVV.

This chain links TRBV10-3 with TRBJ2-7; D unresolved. Germline lookup yields CDR1 ENHRY and CDR2 SYGVKD. This CDR3 contains 11 residues. Trimming took off 4 bases at V and 4 bases at J, with 5 bases between the two ends. The CDR3: CAISAGYEQYF. Here the CDR3 DNA reads TGTGCCATCAGTGCGGGTTACGAGCAGTACTTC.

This clone came up many times. The chain links TRBV27 to TRBJ1-2; TRBD1 matches 8 bases. J lost 0 bases, V lost 0 bases, and 9 bases had no gene match. Germline CDR1 MNHEY, CDR2 SMNVEV (reference sequence). The CDR3 runs to 18 residues. The CDR3 DNA follows: TGTGCCAGCAGTTTATCGTCCCGGGACAGGCTCTCTAACTATGGCTACACCTTC. Its protein is CASSLSSRDRLSNYGYTF.